These T cell receptor beta chains were read from a single sample in a study of PD-L1 blockade in urothelial cancer. The repertoire was sequenced with immunoSEQ multiplex PCR; TCRdb's copy has only in-frame clones and lacks some. The repertoire holds 460 or so clones, with 24% as singletons. This sample comprised tumor tissue, obtained before atezolizumab (anti-PD-L1) treatment. The receptors derive from a man aged 60 to 69 with urothelial cancer. CDR3s include the opening cysteine and the closing phenylalanine or tryptophan. The D gene is left open where the match is weak. Size is omitted from some rows. Given values are once, few, many or a class for expanded clones.

d_gene: -
abundance: -
j_gene: TRBJ1-1
len: 14
v_gene: TRBV18
CDR3nt: TGTGCCAGCTCACTCAAGTCAGATCGGACTGAAGCTTTCTTT
CDR3aa: CASSLKSDRTEAFF

d_gene: TRBD1
abundance: large
j_gene: TRBJ1-1
len: 17
v_gene: TRBV6-8
CDR3nt: TGTGCCAGCAGAACCGGGGACAGCGGGTTTGGTGGGACTGAAGCTTTCTTT
CDR3aa: CASRTGDSGFGGTEAFF

d_gene: -
abundance: -
j_gene: TRBJ2-2
len: 14
v_gene: TRBV25-1
CDR3nt: TGTGCCAGCAGTGAAAACGCCTGGAGCGGGGAGCTGTTTTTT
CDR3aa: CASSENAWSGELFF

d_gene: -
abundance: large
j_gene: TRBJ2-1
len: 12
v_gene: TRBV28
CDR3nt: TGTGCCAGCAGCGGGCCCCACAATGAGCAGTTCTTC
CDR3aa: CASSGPHNEQFF

d_gene: -
abundance: -
j_gene: TRBJ1-3
len: 14
v_gene: TRBV5-1
CDR3nt: TGCGCCAGCACTTCGGACAGCTCTGGAAACACCATATATTTT
CDR3aa: CASTSDSSGNTIYF

d_gene: -
abundance: few
j_gene: TRBJ2-7
len: 15
v_gene: TRBV11-3
CDR3nt: TGTGCCAGCAGCTTAGGGCAGGGGAGCTCCTACGAGCAGTACTTC
CDR3aa: CASSLGQGSSYEQYF

d_gene: -
abundance: few
j_gene: TRBJ1-2
len: 14
v_gene: TRBV6-8
CDR3nt: TGTGCCAGCAGTTTCGGCAGACCTAACTATGGCTACACCTTC
CDR3aa: CASSFGRPNYGYTF

d_gene: TRBD1
abundance: medium-sized
j_gene: TRBJ1-2
len: 15
v_gene: TRBV7-7
CDR3nt: TGTGCCAGCAGCACAGAGGGACAGGGGGCTAATGGCTACACCTTC
CDR3aa: CASSTEGQGANGYTF